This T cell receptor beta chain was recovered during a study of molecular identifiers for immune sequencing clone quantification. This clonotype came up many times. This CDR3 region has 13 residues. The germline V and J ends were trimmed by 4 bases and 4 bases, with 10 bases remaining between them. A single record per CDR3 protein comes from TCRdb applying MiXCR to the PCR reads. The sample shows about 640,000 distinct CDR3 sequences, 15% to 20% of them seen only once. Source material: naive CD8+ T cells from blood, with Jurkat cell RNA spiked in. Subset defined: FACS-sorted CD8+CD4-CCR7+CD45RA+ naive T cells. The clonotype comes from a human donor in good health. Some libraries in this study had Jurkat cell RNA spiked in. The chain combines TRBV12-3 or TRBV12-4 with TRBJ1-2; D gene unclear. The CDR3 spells CASSSPTSYGYTF. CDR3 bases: TGTGCCAGCAGTTCTCCTACAAGCTATGGCTACACCTTC.